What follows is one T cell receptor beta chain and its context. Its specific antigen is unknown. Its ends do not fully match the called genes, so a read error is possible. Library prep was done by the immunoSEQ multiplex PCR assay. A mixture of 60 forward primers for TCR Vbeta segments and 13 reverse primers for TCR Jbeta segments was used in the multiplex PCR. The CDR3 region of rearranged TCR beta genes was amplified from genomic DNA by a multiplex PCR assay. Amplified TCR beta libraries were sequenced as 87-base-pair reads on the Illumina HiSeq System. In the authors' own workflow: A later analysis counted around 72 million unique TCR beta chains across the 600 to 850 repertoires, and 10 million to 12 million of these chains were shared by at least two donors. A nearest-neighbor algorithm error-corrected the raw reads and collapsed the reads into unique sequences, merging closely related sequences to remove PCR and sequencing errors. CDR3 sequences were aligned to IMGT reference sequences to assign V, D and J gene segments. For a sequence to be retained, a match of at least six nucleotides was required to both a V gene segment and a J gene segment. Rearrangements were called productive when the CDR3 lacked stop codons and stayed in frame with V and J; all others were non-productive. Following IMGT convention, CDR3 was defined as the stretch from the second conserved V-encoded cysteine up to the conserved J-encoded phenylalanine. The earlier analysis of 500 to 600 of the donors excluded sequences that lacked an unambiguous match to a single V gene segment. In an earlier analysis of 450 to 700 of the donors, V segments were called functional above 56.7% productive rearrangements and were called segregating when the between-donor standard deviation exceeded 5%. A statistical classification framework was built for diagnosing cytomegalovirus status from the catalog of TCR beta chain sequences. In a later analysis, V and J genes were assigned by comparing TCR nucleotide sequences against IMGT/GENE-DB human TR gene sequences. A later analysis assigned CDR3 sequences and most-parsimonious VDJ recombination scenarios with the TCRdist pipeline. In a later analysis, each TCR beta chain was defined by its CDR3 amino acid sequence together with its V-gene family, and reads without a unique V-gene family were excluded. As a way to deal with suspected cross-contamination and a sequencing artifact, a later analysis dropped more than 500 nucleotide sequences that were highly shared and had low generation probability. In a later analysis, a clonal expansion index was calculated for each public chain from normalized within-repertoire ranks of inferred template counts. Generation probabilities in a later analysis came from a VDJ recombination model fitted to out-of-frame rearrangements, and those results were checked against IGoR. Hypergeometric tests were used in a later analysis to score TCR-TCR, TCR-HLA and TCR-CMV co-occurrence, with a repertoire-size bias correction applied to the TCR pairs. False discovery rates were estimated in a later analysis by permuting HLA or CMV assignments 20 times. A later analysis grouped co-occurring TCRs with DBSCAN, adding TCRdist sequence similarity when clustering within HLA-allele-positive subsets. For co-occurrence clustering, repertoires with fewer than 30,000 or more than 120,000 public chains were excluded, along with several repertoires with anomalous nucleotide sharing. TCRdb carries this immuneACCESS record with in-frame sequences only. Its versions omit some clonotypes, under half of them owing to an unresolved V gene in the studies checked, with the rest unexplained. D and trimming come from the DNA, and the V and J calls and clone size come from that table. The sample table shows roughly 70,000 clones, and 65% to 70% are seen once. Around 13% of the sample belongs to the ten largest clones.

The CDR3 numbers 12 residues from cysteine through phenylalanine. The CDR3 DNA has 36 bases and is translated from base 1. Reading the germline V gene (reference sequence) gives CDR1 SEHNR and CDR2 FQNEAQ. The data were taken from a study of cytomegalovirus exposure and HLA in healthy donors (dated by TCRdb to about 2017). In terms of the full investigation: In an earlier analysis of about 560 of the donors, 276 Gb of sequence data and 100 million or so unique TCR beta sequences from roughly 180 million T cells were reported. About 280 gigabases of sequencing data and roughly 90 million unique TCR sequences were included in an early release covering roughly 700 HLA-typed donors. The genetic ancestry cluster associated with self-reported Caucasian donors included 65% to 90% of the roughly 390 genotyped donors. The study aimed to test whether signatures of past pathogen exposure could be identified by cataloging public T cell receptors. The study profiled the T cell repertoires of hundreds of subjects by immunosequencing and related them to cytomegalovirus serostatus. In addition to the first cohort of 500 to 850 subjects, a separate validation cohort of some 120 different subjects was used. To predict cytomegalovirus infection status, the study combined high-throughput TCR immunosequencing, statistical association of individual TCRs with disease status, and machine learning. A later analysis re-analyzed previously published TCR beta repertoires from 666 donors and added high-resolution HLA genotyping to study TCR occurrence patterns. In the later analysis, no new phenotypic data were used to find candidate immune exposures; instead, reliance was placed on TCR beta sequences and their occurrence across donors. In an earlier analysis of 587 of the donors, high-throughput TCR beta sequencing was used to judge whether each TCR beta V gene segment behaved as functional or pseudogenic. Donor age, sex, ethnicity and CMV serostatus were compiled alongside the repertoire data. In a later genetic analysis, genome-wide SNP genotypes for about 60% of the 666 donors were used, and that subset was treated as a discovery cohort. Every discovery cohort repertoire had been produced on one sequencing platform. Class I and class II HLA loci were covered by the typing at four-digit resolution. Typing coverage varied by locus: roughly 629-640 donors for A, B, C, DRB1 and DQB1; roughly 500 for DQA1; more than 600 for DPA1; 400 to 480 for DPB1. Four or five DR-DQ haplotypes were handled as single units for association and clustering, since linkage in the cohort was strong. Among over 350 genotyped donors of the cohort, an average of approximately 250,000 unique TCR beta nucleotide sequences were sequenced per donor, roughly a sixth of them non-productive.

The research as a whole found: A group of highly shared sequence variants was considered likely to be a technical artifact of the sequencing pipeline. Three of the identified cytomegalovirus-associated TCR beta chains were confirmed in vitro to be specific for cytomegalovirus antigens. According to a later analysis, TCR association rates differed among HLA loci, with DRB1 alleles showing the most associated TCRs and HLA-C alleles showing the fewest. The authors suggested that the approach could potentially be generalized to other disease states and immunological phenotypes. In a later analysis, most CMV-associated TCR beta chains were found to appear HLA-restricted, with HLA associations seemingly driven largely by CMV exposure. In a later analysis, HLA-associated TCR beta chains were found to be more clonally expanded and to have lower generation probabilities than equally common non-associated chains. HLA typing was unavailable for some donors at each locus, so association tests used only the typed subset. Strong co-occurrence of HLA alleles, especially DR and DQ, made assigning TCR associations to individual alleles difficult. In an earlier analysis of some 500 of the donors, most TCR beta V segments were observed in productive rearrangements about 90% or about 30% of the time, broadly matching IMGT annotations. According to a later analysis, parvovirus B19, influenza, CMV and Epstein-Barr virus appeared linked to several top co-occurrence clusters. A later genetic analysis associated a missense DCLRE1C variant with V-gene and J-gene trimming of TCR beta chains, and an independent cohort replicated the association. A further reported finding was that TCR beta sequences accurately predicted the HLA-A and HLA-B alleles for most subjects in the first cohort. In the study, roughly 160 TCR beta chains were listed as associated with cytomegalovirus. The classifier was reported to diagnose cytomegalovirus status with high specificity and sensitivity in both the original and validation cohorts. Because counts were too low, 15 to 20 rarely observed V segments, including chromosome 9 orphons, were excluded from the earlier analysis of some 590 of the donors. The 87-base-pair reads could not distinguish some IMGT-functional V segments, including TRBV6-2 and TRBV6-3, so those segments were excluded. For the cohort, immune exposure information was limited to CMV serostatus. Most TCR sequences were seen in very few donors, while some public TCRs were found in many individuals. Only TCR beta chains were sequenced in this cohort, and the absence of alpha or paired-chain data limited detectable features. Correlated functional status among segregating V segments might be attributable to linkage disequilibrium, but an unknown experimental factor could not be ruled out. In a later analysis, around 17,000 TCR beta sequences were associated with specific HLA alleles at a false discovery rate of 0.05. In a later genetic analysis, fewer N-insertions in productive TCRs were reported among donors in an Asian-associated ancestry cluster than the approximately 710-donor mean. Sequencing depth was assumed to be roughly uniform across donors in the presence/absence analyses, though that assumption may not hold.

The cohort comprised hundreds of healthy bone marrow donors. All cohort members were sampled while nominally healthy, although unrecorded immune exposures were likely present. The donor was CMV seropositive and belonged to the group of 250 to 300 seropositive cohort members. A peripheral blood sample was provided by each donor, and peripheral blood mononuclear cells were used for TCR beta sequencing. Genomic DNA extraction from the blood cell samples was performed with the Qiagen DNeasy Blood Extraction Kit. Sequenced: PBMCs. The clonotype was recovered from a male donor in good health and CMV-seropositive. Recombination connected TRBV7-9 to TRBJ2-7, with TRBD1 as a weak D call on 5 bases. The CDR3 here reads CSSSLAQEEQYF. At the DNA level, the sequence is TGTTCCAGCAGCTTAGCACAGGAGGAGCAGTACTTC.